The entry that follows covers one TCR beta chain sequence. Clones were read by immunoSEQ multiplex PCR, and TCRdb kept only the in-frame ones, dropping some. The data show over 150,000 clones, 94% seen once. The entry originates in a study of control samples from healthy donors and cancer patients. The CDR3 totals 14 residues. The V gene's germline CDR1 is SGHRS and CDR2 YFSETQ. Trimming at V came to 2 bases and at J to 11 bases, leaving 6 bases not matched to a gene. Sequencing input: blood. V gene TRBV5-1 combines with J gene TRBJ2-1; the match to TRBD2 covers 11 bases. The receptor was isolated from a young woman in good health. CDR3 DNA: TGCGCCAGCAGCTTTTATAGCGGGAGGGAAAAGCAGTTCTTC. Its protein product is CASSFYSGREKQFF.